The clone carrying this T cell receptor beta chain was found many times. The sample originates from a study of T cells after yellow fever vaccination. Study as a whole: Preparing low-cell-number fractions relied on SMART-Seq v4 Ultra Low Input.

TCRdb used MiXCR to reprocess the 5' RACE reads, holding one entry per CDR3 protein. The repertoire consists of over 300,000 distinct CDR3 sequences, with 3.6% occurring once and the leading ten covering around a quarter. Sample: PBMCs, taken on the day of the yellow fever booster vaccination. This sequence originates from a man younger than 35 who received the YFV17D yellow fever vaccine.

CDR3 nucleotide sequence: TGTGCCAGCAGCCATCTCGGAGTAGTGGACTCCGAGCAGTACTTC. Protein product: CASSHLGVVDSEQYF. The V call is TRBV4-2, the J call TRBJ2-7; possible D gene TRBD2, 5 bases. Deletions cut 3 bases from V and 6 bases from J, with 18 bases between. Germline-derived CDR1 and CDR2 are LGHNA and YNFKEQ. This CDR3 has 15 amino acids.